This T cell receptor (beta chain) was identified in a study of T cell responses to AZD1222 COVID-19 vaccine. Study-wide findings and caveats: Among those given AZD1222, only five or six were seropositive at baseline. A reported finding is that nearly half of spike-specific TCRs target unmutated variant regions. Clonal diversity may have been underestimated in mostly white British donors.

V gave up 0 bases and J gave up 0 bases, with 18 bases separating them. The germline CDR1 and CDR2 sequences are LGHNA and YSLEER. CDR3 size: 20 residues. Comments on this clone: The antigen is unknown.

Profiled with immunoSEQ multiplex PCR; TCRdb holds only in-frame clones, not every one. This table has about 140,000 clones, more than 85% appearing once. The J gene is TRBJ1-6, the V gene TRBV4-3; D unclear. The sample here was peripheral blood, taken on day 0 of AZD1222 vaccination. The receptor was derived from an adult in good health. The CDR3 DNA reads as TGCGCCAGCAGCCAAGAAATTTCTGGCCCCGATAGCTCCTATAATTCACCCCTCCACTTT. Its translation is CASSQEISGPDSSYNSPLHF.